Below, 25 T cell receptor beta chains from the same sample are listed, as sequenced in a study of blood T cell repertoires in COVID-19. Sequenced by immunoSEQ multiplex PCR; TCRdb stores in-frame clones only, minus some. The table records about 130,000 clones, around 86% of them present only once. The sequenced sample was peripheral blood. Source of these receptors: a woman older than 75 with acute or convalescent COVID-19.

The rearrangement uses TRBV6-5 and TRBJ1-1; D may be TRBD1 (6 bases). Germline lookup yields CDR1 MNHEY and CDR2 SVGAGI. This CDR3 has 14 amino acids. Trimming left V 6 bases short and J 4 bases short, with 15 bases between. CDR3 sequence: CASRAGGPLTEAFF. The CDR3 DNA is TGTGCCAGCAGGGCCGGGGGGCCACTCACTGAAGCTTTCTTT.

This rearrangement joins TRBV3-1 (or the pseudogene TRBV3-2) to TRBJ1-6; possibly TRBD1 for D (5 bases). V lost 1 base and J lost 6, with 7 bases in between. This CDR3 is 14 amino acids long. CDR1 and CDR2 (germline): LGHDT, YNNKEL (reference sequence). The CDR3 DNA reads TGTGCCAGCAGCCAAGGACAGTCTAATTCACCCCTCCACTTT. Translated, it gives CASSQGQSNSPLHF.

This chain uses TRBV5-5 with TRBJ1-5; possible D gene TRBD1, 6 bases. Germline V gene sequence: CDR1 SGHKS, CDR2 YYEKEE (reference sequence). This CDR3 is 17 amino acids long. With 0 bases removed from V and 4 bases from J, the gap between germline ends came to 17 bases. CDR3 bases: TGTGCCAGCAGCTTGGGGTCAGGGGCCCTTCTAAATCAGCCCCAGCATTTT. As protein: CASSLGSGALLNQPQHF.

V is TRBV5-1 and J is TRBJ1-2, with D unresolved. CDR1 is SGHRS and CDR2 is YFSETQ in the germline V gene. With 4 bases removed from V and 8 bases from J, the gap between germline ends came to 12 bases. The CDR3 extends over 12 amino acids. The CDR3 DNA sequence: TGCGCCAGCAGCCTGGGAGGGTCCGGCTACACCTTC. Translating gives CASSLGGSGYTF.

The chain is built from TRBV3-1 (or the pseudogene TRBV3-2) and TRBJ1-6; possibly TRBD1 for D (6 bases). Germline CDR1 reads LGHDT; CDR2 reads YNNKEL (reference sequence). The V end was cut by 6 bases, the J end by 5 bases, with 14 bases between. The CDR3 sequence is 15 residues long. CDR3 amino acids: CASRPGTTNNSPLHF. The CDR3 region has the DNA TGTGCCAGCAGACCCGGGACAACAAATAATTCACCCCTCCACTTT.

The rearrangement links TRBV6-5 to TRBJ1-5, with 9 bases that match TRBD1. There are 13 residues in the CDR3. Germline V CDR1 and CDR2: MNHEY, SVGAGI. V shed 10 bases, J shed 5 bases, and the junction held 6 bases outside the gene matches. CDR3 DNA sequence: TGTGCCACCGTAGGGACAGGGCATCAGCCCCAGCATTTT. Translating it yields CATVGTGHQPQHF.

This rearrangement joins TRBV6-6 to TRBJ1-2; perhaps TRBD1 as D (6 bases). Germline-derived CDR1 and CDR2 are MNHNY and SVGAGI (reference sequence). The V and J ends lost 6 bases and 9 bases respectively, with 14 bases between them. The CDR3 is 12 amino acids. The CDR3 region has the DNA TGTGCCAGCAGGCTACAACAGGGCAGCTACACCTTC. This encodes CASRLQQGSYTF.

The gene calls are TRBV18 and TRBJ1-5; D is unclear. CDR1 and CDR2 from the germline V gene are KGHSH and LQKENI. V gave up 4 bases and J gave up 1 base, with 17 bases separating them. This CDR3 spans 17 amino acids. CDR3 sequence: CASSLKVAGVSNQPQHF. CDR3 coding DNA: TGTGCCAGCTCACTCAAAGTAGCGGGTGTAAGCAATCAGCCCCAGCATTTT.

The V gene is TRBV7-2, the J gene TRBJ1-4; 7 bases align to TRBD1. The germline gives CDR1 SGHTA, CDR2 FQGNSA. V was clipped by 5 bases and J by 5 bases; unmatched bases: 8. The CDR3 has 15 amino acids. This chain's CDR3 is CASSPQQGKNEKLFF. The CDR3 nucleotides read TGTGCCAGCAGCCCGCAACAGGGGAAAAATGAAAAACTGTTTTTT.

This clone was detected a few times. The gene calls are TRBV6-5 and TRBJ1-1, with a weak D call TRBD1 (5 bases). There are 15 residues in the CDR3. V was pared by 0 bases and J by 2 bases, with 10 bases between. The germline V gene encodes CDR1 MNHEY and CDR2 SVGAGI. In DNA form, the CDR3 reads TGTGCCAGCAGTTACTCGGCAGGGATTAACACTGAAGCTTTCTTT. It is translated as CASSYSAGINTEAFF.

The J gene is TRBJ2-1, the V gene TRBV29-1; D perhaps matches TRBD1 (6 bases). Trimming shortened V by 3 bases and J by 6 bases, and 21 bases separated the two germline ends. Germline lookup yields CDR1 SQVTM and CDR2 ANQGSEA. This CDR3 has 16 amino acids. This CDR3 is CSVDPTGLGVGNEQFF. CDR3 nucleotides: TGCAGCGTTGACCCGACAGGCCTAGGAGTGGGCAATGAGCAGTTCTTC.

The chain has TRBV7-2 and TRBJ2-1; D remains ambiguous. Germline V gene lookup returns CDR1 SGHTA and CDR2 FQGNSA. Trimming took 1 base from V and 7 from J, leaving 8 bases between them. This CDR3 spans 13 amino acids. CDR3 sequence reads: CASSLGRLNEQFF. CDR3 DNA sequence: TGTGCCAGCAGCTTAGGGCGGCTGAATGAGCAGTTCTTC.

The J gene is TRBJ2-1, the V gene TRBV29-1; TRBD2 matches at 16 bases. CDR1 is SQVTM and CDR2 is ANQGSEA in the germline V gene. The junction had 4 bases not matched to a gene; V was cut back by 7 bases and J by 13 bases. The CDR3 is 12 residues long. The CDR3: CSAGTSGGGQFF. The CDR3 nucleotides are TGCAGCGCCGGGACTAGCGGGGGGGGTCAGTTCTTC.

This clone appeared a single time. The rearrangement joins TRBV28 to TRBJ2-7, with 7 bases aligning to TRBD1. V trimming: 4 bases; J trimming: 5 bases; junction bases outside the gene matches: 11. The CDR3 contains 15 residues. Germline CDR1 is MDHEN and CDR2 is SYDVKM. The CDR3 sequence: CASSSQGRPLNEQYV. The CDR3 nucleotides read TGTGCCAGCAGTTCACAGGGGAGACCCTTGAACGAGCAGTACGTC.

The CDR3: CASSLGGGRLYEQYF. For the CDR3, the DNA is TGTGCCAGCAGCTTGGGCGGGGGGCGACTGTACGAGCAGTACTTC. The V and J genes are TRBV5-4 and TRBJ2-7, with 8 nucleotides matching TRBD2. J gave up 4 bases and V 0 bases, and 6 bases lay outside the gene matches. The germline CDR1 and CDR2 sequences are SGHNT and YYREEE (reference sequence). The CDR3 contains 15 residues.

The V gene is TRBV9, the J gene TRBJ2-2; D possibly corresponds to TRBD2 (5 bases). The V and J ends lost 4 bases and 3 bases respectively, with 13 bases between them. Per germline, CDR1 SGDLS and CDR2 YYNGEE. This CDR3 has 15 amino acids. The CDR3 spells CASSPGLADTGELFF. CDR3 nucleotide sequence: TGTGCCAGCAGCCCAGGACTGGCGGACACCGGGGAGCTGTTTTTT.

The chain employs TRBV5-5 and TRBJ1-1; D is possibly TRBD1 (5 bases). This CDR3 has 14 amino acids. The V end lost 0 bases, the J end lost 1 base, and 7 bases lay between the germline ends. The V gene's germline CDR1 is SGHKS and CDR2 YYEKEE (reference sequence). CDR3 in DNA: TGTGCCAGCAGCTTGGCCACAGGGAACACTGAAGCTTTCTTT. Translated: CASSLATGNTEAFF.

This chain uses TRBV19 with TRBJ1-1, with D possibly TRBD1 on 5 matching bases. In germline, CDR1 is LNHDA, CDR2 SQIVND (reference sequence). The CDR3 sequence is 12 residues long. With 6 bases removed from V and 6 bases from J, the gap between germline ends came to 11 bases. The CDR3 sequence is CASSREAAEAFF. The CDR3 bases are TGTGCCAGTAGCAGGGAAGCCGCTGAAGCTTTCTTT.

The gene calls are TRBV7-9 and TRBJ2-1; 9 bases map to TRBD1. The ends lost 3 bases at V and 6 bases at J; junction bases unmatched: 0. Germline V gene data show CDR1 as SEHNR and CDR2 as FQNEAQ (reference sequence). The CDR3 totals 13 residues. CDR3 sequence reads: CASSLTGGNEQFF. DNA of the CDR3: TGTGCCAGCAGCTTGACAGGGGGCAATGAGCAGTTCTTC.

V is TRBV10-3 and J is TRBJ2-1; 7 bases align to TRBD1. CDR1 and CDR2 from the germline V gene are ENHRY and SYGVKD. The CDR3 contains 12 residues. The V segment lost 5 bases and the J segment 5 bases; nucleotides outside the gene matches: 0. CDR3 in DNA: TGTGCCATCAGTCAGGGGGACAATGAGCAGTTCTTC. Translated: CAISQGDNEQFF.

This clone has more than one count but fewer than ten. CDR3 nucleotide sequence: TGCAGTGCTAGTACAGGGGGCTATGGCTACACCTTC. This translates into CSASTGGYGYTF. This chain connects TRBV20-1 to TRBJ1-2; 8 nucleotides align to TRBD1. In germline, CDR1 is DFQATT, CDR2 SNEGSKA (reference sequence). V shed 3 bases and J 4 bases; nucleotides not matched to a gene: 1. The CDR3 spans 12 residues.

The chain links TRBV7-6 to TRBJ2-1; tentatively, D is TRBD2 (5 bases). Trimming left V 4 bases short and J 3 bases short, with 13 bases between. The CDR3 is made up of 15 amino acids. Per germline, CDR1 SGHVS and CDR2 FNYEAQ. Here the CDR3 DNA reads TGTGCCAGCAGCTCCTGGCGGGCCAGCTACAATGAGCAGTTCTTC. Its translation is CASSSWRASYNEQFF.

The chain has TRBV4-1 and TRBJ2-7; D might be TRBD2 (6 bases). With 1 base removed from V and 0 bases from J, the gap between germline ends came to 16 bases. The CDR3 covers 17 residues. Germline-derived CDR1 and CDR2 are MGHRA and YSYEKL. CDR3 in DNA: TGCGCCAGCAGCCAAGTCGTGGACTCCGGGAGCTCCTACGAGCAGTACTTC. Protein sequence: CASSQVVDSGSSYEQYF.

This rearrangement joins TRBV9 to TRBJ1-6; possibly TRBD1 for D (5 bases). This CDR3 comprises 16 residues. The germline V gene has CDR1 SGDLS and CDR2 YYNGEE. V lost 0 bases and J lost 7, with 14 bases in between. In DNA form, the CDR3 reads TGTGCCAGCAGCGTAGACCCGGGGGGAGTAAATTCACCCCTCCACTTT. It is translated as CASSVDPGGVNSPLHF.

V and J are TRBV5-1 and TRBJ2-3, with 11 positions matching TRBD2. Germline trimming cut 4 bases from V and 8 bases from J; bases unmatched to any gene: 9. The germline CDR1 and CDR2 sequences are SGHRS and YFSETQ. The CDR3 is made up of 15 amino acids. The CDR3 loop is CASSQGTSGRSTQYF. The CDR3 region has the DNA TGCGCCAGCAGCCAAGGGACTAGCGGACGCTCTACGCAGTATTTT.